One and the same sample provided the 30 T cell receptor beta chains below, sequenced in a study of CDR3 diversity in severe acne. TCRdb re-called the PCR reads with MiXCR, one entry per CDR3 protein. The sample consists of approximately 97,000 distinct CDR3 sequences, roughly 51% of them appearing once. Sequencing was done on a sample of blood. These receptors were obtained from a male donor with acne.

The count of this clonotype is one. CDR3 protein: CASSRGQEQETQYF. For the CDR3, the DNA is TGTGCCAGCAGTCGTGGACAGGAACAAGAGACCCAGTACTTC. This chain links TRBV7-6 with TRBJ2-5; TRBD1 aligns across 7 bases. The trim removed 6 bases at V and 2 bases at J, leaving 6 bases unmatched. The CDR3 covers 14 residues. Germline V lookup: CDR1 SGHVS, CDR2 FNYEAQ.

This clonotype was observed a handful of times. CDR3 sequence (DNA): TGTGCCAGCAGCTGGGCGGGAGGACATGAGCAGTTCTTC. It yields the protein CASSWAGGHEQFF. The V and J genes are TRBV7-2 and TRBJ2-1, with TRBD2 matching over 8 bases. Trimming took 4 bases from V and 8 from J; bases not matched to a gene: 4. This CDR3 is 13 amino acids long. Germline-derived CDR1 and CDR2 are SGHTA and FQGNSA.

V usage is TRBV14 and J usage is TRBJ1-2; D perhaps matches TRBD1 (6 bases). Germline CDR1 is SGHDN and CDR2 is FVKESK. Trimming took off 4 bases at V and 4 bases at J, with 16 bases between the two ends. The CDR3 is 15 residues long. DNA of the CDR3: TGTGCCAGCAGCCTTCCAGGGGTGACCGGCTATGGCTACACCTTC. Translated, it gives CASSLPGVTGYGYTF.

This clonotype has at least ten counts. V gene TRBV7-3 combines with J gene TRBJ1-1; the D is unclear. Trimming left V 3 bases short and J 1 base short, with 15 bases between. This CDR3 has 16 residues. Germline assignment: CDR1 SGHTA and CDR2 FQGTGA. The CDR3 nucleotides read TGTGCCAGCAGCTTTGGAGCCCTCCGGGGGAACACTGAAGCTTTCTTT. Protein: CASSFGALRGNTEAFF. The full variable domain, its missing parts supplied by reference TRBV7-3 and TRBJ1-1, is GAGVSQTPSNKVTEKGKYVELRCDPISGHTALYWYRQSLGQGPEFLIYFQGTGAADDSGLPNDRFFAVRPEGSVSTLKIQRTERGDSAVYLCASSFGALRGNTEAFFGQGTRLTVV.

The chain recombines TRBV25-1 with TRBJ2-7; 11 bases map to TRBD1. Germline V gives CDR1 MGHDK, CDR2 SYGVNS. V lost 1 base, J lost 6 bases, and 5 bases stayed unmatched. This CDR3 has 15 residues. CDR3 loop: CASSESIGTGGEQYF. In nucleotides, the CDR3 is TGTGCCAGCAGTGAATCTATAGGGACAGGGGGCGAGCAGTACTTC.

Within the sample, this clonotype is medium-sized. The chain is built from TRBV20-1 and TRBJ2-5; TRBD1 is a possible D gene (6 bases). The CDR3 sequence is 14 residues long. Trimming pared 3 bases from V and 5 bases from J, leaving 16 bases between. CDR1 is DFQATT and CDR2 is SNEGSKA in the germline V gene (reference sequence). CDR3 bases: TGCAGTGCTAGTTCAGGGGCAGAGGGGGAGACCCAGTACTTC. Encoded protein: CSASSGAEGETQYF.

The V and J genes are TRBV7-6 and TRBJ2-6; TRBD1 aligns across 7 bases. Trimming took 5 bases from V and 4 from J; bases not matched to a gene: 8. The germline gives CDR1 SGHVS, CDR2 FNYEAQ. CDR3 length: 16 amino acids. The CDR3 spells CASSQSTGFGANVLTF. The DNA of the CDR3 is TGTGCCAGCAGCCAATCGACAGGGTTCGGGGCCAACGTCCTGACTTTC.

This clonotype has only a few counts. V gene TRBV29-1 combines with J gene TRBJ2-3; D remains ambiguous. CDR1 and CDR2 from the germline V gene are SQVTM and ANQGSEA. The CDR3 sequence is 11 residues long. Trimming shortened V by 5 bases and J by 4 bases, and 7 bases separated the two germline ends. The CDR3 is CSVQPADTQYF. The CDR3 DNA is TGCAGCGTTCAGCCCGCAGATACGCAGTATTTT.

CDR3 nucleotide sequence: TGCAGTGCTAGGGACGGGGGACGGAAGAACACCGGGGAGCTGTTTTTT. Translating it yields CSARDGGRKNTGELFF. This chain joins TRBV20-1 and TRBJ2-2, with a possible D match to TRBD2 (6 bases). Trimming removed 3 bases at V and 1 base at J, with 15 bases between. The CDR3 consists of 16 residues. The V gene's germline CDR1 is DFQATT and CDR2 SNEGSKA (reference sequence).

The chain is built from TRBV2 and TRBJ1-1; a possible D gene is TRBD1 (5 bases). Germline CDR1 is SNHLY and CDR2 is FYNNEI. This CDR3 spans 15 amino acids. Deletions cut 4 bases from V and 3 bases from J, with 15 bases between. As DNA, the CDR3 is TGTGCCAGCAGTGCCTGGGAAGGACAATACACTGAAGCTTTCTTT. It codes for CASSAWEGQYTEAFF.

Note on this clonotype: Since no conserved phenylalanine or tryptophan closes the CDR3, a read error is the likely cause. The chain recombines TRBV29-1 with TRBJ2-1, with 7 bases matching TRBD2. Germline values: CDR1 SQVTM, CDR2 ANQGSEA. This CDR3 has 18 amino acids. Trimming cost V 2 bases and J 0 bases; bases outside gene matches: 13. DNA for the CDR3: TGCAGCGTTGAATCGGGGCGGGAGTCCTCCTACTCCTACAATGAGCAGTTCAGA. Protein sequence: CSVESGRESSYSYNEQFR.

The genes are TRBV15 and TRBJ2-7; 9 nucleotides agree with TRBD1. The trim removed 5 bases at V and 9 bases at J, leaving 20 bases unmatched. From germline, CDR1 is LNHNV and CDR2 YYDKDF (reference sequence). CDR3 size: 17 residues. The CDR3 sequence: CATSYPGQGPGQSAQYF. The CDR3 DNA reads TGTGCCACCAGCTATCCGGGACAGGGCCCTGGGCAATCTGCGCAGTACTTC.

The chain has TRBV19 and TRBJ1-1, with 7 bases identical to TRBD1. Unmatched junction bases numbered 5, after V lost 6 bases and J lost 10 bases. Germline V gene sequence: CDR1 LNHDA, CDR2 SQIVND (reference sequence). The CDR3 length is 11 residues. The CDR3 region is CASSGTASAFF. For the CDR3, the DNA is TGTGCCAGTAGCGGGACAGCATCAGCTTTCTTT.

The table lists this clonotype with a count of one. The genes are TRBV20-1 and TRBJ2-7, with D possibly matching TRBD2 (5 bases). With 8 bases removed from V and 3 bases from J, the gap between germline ends came to 8 bases. The length of the CDR3 is 10 residues. CDR1 and CDR2 from the germline V gene are DFQATT and SNEGSKA (reference sequence). Written as DNA, the CDR3 is TGCAGTCTTGCGGGCTACGAGCAGTACTTC. Encoded protein: CSLAGYEQYF.

This chain uses TRBV29-1 with TRBJ1-1; D is undetermined. This CDR3 is built from 12 residues. Germline V lookup: CDR1 SQVTM, CDR2 ANQGSEA. The V end lost 4 bases, the J end lost 1 base, and 7 bases lay between the germline ends. In nucleotides, the CDR3 is TGCAGCGTTGTGGGTGGGAACACTGAAGCTTTCTTT. It codes for CSVVGGNTEAFF.

The V and J genes are TRBV15 and TRBJ2-7; TRBD2 matches 11 bases. The V segment lost 5 bases and the J segment 7 bases; nucleotides outside the gene matches: 10. This CDR3 spans 15 amino acids. Germline V CDR1 and CDR2: LNHNV, YYDKDF (reference sequence). This CDR3 reads CATSPRLAGSREQYF. The DNA of the CDR3 is TGTGCCACCAGCCCCCGACTAGCGGGATCGAGGGAGCAGTACTTC.

This clonotype was counted a few times. V is TRBV28 and J is TRBJ2-1; D ambiguous. Germline V gene lookup returns CDR1 MDHEN and CDR2 SYDVKM. The CDR3 has 16 amino acids. V lost 3 bases, J lost 1 base, and 13 bases lay in between. The CDR3 loop reads CASSFTRDTSYNEQFF. The CDR3, as DNA: TGTGCCAGCAGTTTCACTCGAGACACATCCTACAATGAGCAGTTCTTC.

This chain joins TRBV4-1 and TRBJ2-7; 7 nucleotides align to TRBD1. This CDR3 comprises 15 residues. Trimming cost V 4 bases and J 5 bases; bases outside gene matches: 11. Germline assignment: CDR1 MGHRA and CDR2 YSYEKL. The CDR3 nucleotides are TGCGCCAGCAGCCCCTATTGGCAGGGGGTCCACGAGCAGTACTTC. It yields the protein CASSPYWQGVHEQYF.

The chain has TRBV24-1 and TRBJ2-7; D gene unclear. The length of the CDR3 is 15 residues. CDR1 KGHDR and CDR2 SFDVKD come from the germline V gene. V was cut by 4 bases and J by 3 bases, with 15 bases left in between. CDR3 DNA: TGTGCCACCAGTGACAGCTCATACCTAAACTACGAGCAGTACTTC. This sequence encodes CATSDSSYLNYEQYF.

J is TRBJ2-5 and V is TRBV15; either TRBD1 or TRBD2 may supply D (5 bases each). Between the trimmed V and J ends, which lost 0 bases and 3 bases, there was a span of 11 bases. The CDR3 has 15 residues. Germline CDR1 LNHNV, CDR2 YYDKDF (reference sequence). The CDR3: CATSRDGGSKETQYF. DNA of the CDR3: TGTGCCACCAGCAGAGATGGGGGTTCTAAAGAGACCCAGTACTTC.

This chain uses TRBV10-3 with TRBJ2-7; D is perhaps TRBD2 (6 bases). The better agreement between TRBJ2-5 and the DNA end casts doubt on the J call. CDR1 is ENHRY, CDR2 SYGVKD, per germline. The CDR3 runs 13 residues. CDR3 region: CAISVKEGETQYF. For the CDR3, the DNA is TGTGCCATCAGTGTCAAGGAGGGGGAGACCCAGTACTTC.

The rearrangement joins TRBV6-1 to TRBJ1-5; 7 positions match TRBD1. The CDR3 loop spans 15 amino acids. Germline V gene lookup returns CDR1 MNHNS and CDR2 SASEGT. V shed 4 bases and J 6 bases; nucleotides not matched to a gene: 9. As DNA, the CDR3 is TGTGCCAGCAGTGTATCGGAGGGGGCTGGTCAGCCCCAGCATTTT. Translating it yields CASSVSEGAGQPQHF.

The V and J genes are TRBV11-2 and TRBJ1-1; TRBD1 is a possible D gene (6 bases). The CDR3 has 16 amino acids. Per the germline V gene, CDR1 is SGHAT and CDR2 is FQNNGV. Trimming shortened V by 3 bases and J by 3 bases, and 17 bases separated the two germline ends. DNA for the CDR3: TGTGCCAGCAGCTTTGTTATTGGGGGCCCTCACACTGAAGCTTTCTTT. Translating gives CASSFVIGGPHTEAFF. Supplemented by reference TRBV11-2 and TRBJ1-1, the full variable domain reads EAGVAQSPRYKIIEKRQSVAFWCNPISGHATLYWYQQILGQGPKLLIQFQNNGVVDDSQLPKDRFSAERLKGVDSTLKIQPAKLEDSAVYLCASSFVIGGPHTEAFFGQGTRLTVV.

This clonotype has only a few counts. The J gene is TRBJ1-1, the V gene TRBV5-6; a weak D match, TRBD1 (5 bases). V lost 3 bases and J lost 6, with 9 bases in between. The CDR3 covers 12 residues. Germline CDR1 and CDR2: SGHDT and YYEEEE. As DNA, the CDR3 is TGTGCCAGCAGCTGGGGACTCTCTGAAGCTTTCTTT. It translates to CASSWGLSEAFF.

Notes on this clonotype: One junction end does not reproduce the germline sequence, and a read error may be involved. CDR3 amino acids: CASTLGGFQETQYF. DNA of the CDR3: TGTGCCAGCACCTTAGGCGGTTTCCAAGAGACACAGTACTTC. The chain has TRBV12-3 or TRBV12-4 and TRBJ2-5; no clear D gene. The CDR3 runs to 14 residues.

In this sample, this clonotype turned up many times. The rearrangement joins TRBV14 to TRBJ1-2; maybe TRBD1 (5 bases). The CDR3 is 14 amino acids. Trimming left V 1 base short and J 8 bases short, with 14 bases between. Germline V gene sequence: CDR1 SGHDN, CDR2 FVKESK. CDR3 in DNA: TGTGCCAGCAGCCAAGTTATATGGGGCGGAGGCTACACCTTC. It codes for CASSQVIWGGGYTF.

With regard to this clonotype: Given a much more abundant clone one base away, this may be a read error. The V gene is TRBV15, the J gene TRBJ1-2; 9 nucleotides match TRBD1. This CDR3 has 14 amino acids. In germline, CDR1 is LNHNV, CDR2 YYDKDF (reference sequence). The CDR3 loop reads CAASKYRGHDGYTF. CDR3 DNA: TGTGCCGCCAGCAAATACAGGGGGCATGATGGCTACACCTTC.

The DNA of the CDR3 is TGTGCCACCAGTGAAAAGGACAGAAACTATGGCTACACCTTC. Translating gives CATSEKDRNYGYTF. The chain recombines TRBV24-1 with TRBJ1-2, with TRBD1 as a possible D gene (6 bases). CDR1 and CDR2 (germline): KGHDR, SFDVKD. The CDR3 covers 14 residues. V gave up 4 bases and J gave up 2 bases, with 10 bases separating them.

The chain joins TRBV7-9 to TRBJ2-7; 8 bases agree with TRBD1. The length of the CDR3 is 17 residues. V shed 0 bases and J 0 bases; nucleotides not matched to a gene: 7. Germline lookup yields CDR1 SEHNR and CDR2 FQNEAQ (reference sequence). The CDR3 DNA follows: TGTGCCAGCAGCTTAGCGTTTAACAGGGGGAACTCCTACGAGCAGTACTTC. It codes for CASSLAFNRGNSYEQYF.

J is TRBJ2-5 and V is TRBV12-3 or TRBV12-4; D perhaps matches TRBD2 (5 bases). V gave up 6 bases and J gave up 4 bases, with 15 bases separating them. The CDR3 is 14 residues long. The CDR3 reads CASSGSGSSETQYF. CDR3 in DNA: TGTGCCAGCAGCGGATCTGGGAGTTCAGAGACCCAGTACTTC.